The 24 T cell receptor beta chains below all came from one sample that was sequenced in a study of OX40 agonist ivuxolimab in advanced cancers. Profiling relied on immunoSEQ multiplex PCR, and the TCRdb table lists in-frame clones only, not all of them. The sample carries tens of thousands of clones, about 79% recorded once. Sequences were derived from CD4+ or CD8+ T cells sorted from blood, sampled in a trial of the OX40 agonist ivuxolimab. The receptors were sampled from an adult with an advanced solid tumor such as melanoma, head and neck, liver or kidney cancer.

The V call is TRBV11-1, the J call TRBJ2-3, with a tentative D call TRBD1 (5 bases). The CDR3 has 15 residues. Trimming cost V 0 bases and J 6 bases, with 13 bases left between them. Germline V gene lookup returns CDR1 SGHAT and CDR2 FQDESV (reference sequence). CDR3: CASSLAGPGPDTQYF. CDR3 DNA: TGTGCCAGCAGCTTAGCAGGGCCAGGGCCCGATACGCAGTATTTT. The whole variable domain, filled in from reference TRBV11-1 and TRBJ2-3, reads EAEVAQSPRYKITEKSQAVAFWCDPISGHATLYWYRQILGQGPELLVQFQDESVVDDSQLPKDRFSAERLKGVDSTLKIQPAELGDSAMYLCASSLAGPGPDTQYFGPGTRLTVL.

The chain is built from TRBV27 and TRBJ1-5; no firm D call. Trimming cost V 7 bases and J 6 bases, with 19 bases left between them. The CDR3 has 15 amino acids. The germline V gene has CDR1 MNHEY and CDR2 SMNVEV (reference sequence). The chain's CDR3 is CASTPEGGIGQPQHF. CDR3 DNA sequence: TGTGCCAGCACTCCCGAAGGCGGGATCGGTCAGCCCCAGCATTTT.

The chain joins TRBV12-2 to TRBJ2-3; TRBD2 is the table's D call and was not checked against the DNA. TRBV12-2 is noted as a pseudogene. The CDR3 extends over 15 amino acids. The CDR3 DNA reads as TGTGCAAGTCGCTTAGCCGGAAGGAGGACAGATACGCAGTATTTT. Translating it yields CASRLAGRRTDTQYF.

V and J are TRBV6-6 and TRBJ2-1; TRBD2 matches 14 bases. In germline, CDR1 is MNHNY, CDR2 SVGAGI (reference sequence). J was trimmed by 7 bases and V by 7 bases; bases with no gene match: 6. The CDR3 runs to 15 residues. The CDR3 region has the DNA TGTGCCAGCAAGGGGACTAGCGGGGGCATTAATGAGCAGTTCTTC. As protein: CASKGTSGGINEQFF.

In its sample, this clone was seen once. The chain carries TRBV6-6 and TRBJ1-2; 8 positions match TRBD1. Germline V gives CDR1 MNHNY, CDR2 SVGAGI (reference sequence). The CDR3 has 13 amino acids. J was trimmed by 8 bases and V by 7 bases; bases with no gene match: 9. The CDR3 DNA reads TGTGCCAGCAACGTTGGACAGGGCCGCGGCTACACCTTC. Translated, it gives CASNVGQGRGYTF.

The CDR3 protein is CASRPWGVSSYNSPLHF. For the CDR3, the DNA is TGTGCCAGCCGTCCCTGGGGGGTCAGCTCCTATAATTCACCCCTCCACTTT. The J gene is TRBJ1-6, the V gene TRBV27; D perhaps matches TRBD1 (5 bases). Germline lookup yields CDR1 MNHEY and CDR2 SMNVEV (reference sequence). Trimming took 8 bases from V and 0 from J, leaving 17 bases between them. The CDR3 totals 17 residues.

With respect to this clone: This may be a read error, as it is one base from a much larger clone. In DNA form, the CDR3 reads TGTGCCAGCAGCTTAGGGGGACAGTCCTACGAGCAGTACTTC. Translating it yields CASSLGGQSYEQYF. The chain is built from TRBV7-9 and TRBJ2-7; 7 bases match TRBD1. Germline V CDR1 and CDR2: SEHNR, FQNEAQ (reference sequence). CDR3 size: 14 residues. V was pared by 1 base and J by 1 base, with 1 base of the junction left unmatched.

The rearrangement links TRBV11-3 to TRBJ2-2; TRBD2 matches at 8 bases. The CDR3 length is 14 residues. Germline assignment: CDR1 SGHNT and CDR2 YENEEA. After removal of 3 bases from V and 7 bases from J, the junction contained 4 bases not matched to a gene. The CDR3 nucleotides are TGTGCCAGCAGCTTCGGACTAGCAGACGGGGAGCTGTTTTTT. Protein sequence: CASSFGLADGELFF.

V usage is TRBV4-1 and J usage is TRBJ2-5; 8 positions match TRBD2. The CDR3 is 18 residues long. Germline V gene data show CDR1 as MGHRA and CDR2 as YSYEKL. The J segment lost 3 bases and the V segment lost 1 base, leaving 13 bases of the junction unmatched. The CDR3 loop reads CASSQAYVRGTRKETQYF. CDR3 nucleotides: TGCGCCAGCAGCCAAGCCTATGTACGGGGGACTAGAAAAGAGACCCAGTACTTC.

The V call is TRBV7-2, the J call TRBJ1-1; D unresolved. This CDR3 contains 13 residues. The V and J ends lost 5 bases and 2 bases respectively, with 9 bases between them. Germline V gene data show CDR1 as SGHTA and CDR2 as FQGNSA. CDR3 in amino acids: CASSSPPNTEAFF. DNA for the CDR3: TGTGCCAGCAGCAGCCCACCCAACACTGAAGCTTTCTTT.

The chain links TRBV6-1 to TRBJ2-2; 10 bases line up with TRBD1. V lost 6 bases to trimming and J lost 3 bases; unmatched junction nucleotides: 1. There are 14 residues in the CDR3. Looked up from germline, CDR1 is MNHNS and CDR2 is SASEGT. CDR3 sequence: CASRGTGDTGELFF. DNA for the CDR3: TGTGCCAGCAGGGGGACAGGGGACACCGGGGAGCTGTTTTTT.

The V call is TRBV19, the J call TRBJ2-7, with D possibly being TRBD2 (6 bases). The V gene's germline CDR1 is LNHDA and CDR2 SQIVND (reference sequence). The CDR3 contains 12 residues. Trimming took 9 bases from V and 3 from J, leaving 12 bases between them. CDR3 coding DNA: TGTGCCAGCGCCGGGACTTTCTACGAGCAGTACTTC. Its translation is CASAGTFYEQYF.

The genes are TRBV4-3 and TRBJ2-5; the D gene is possibly TRBD1 (5 bases). This CDR3 has 15 residues. CDR1 is LGHNA and CDR2 is YSLEER in the germline V gene. Trimming left V 0 bases short and J 3 bases short, with 11 bases between. The chain's CDR3 is CASSQDVGREETQYF. For the CDR3, the DNA is TGCGCCAGCAGCCAAGATGTCGGCAGGGAAGAGACCCAGTACTTC.

J is TRBJ1-5 and V is TRBV6-6; TRBD1 matches at 9 bases. V shed 5 bases and J 5 bases; nucleotides not matched to a gene: 7. The CDR3 spans 15 residues. Germline-derived CDR1 and CDR2 are MNHNY and SVGAGI (reference sequence). CDR3 sequence (DNA): TGTGCCAGCAGTCGCCCCGGACAGGGGTATCAGCCCCAGCATTTT. This encodes CASSRPGQGYQPQHF.

The V gene is TRBV30, the J gene TRBJ2-1; D not resolved. The CDR3 has 14 residues. V was cut by 4 bases and J by 8 bases, with 18 bases left in between. Germline CDR1 is GTSNPN and CDR2 is SVGIG (reference sequence). The CDR3 region has the DNA TGTGCCTGGACACTCGGGTCCCCAGGCTATGAGCAGTTCTTC. Its protein product is CAWTLGSPGYEQFF. Filled out from reference TRBV30 and TRBJ2-1, the complete variable domain reads SQTIHQWPATLVQPVGSPLSLECTVEGTSNPNLYWYRQAAGRGLQLLFYSVGIGQISSEVPQNLSASRPQDRQFILSSKKLLLSDSGFYLCAWTLGSPGYEQFFGPGTRLTVL.

The table lists this clone with a count of one. The chain couples TRBV29-1 to TRBJ2-5, with D maybe TRBD1 (6 bases). The length of the CDR3 is 15 residues. V shed 7 bases and J shed 4 bases, with 22 bases lying between them. CDR1 is SQVTM and CDR2 is ANQGSEA in the germline V gene. The CDR3 loop is CSGRGTSKALETQYF. The CDR3 nucleotides read TGCAGCGGCAGAGGGACATCCAAGGCCCTAGAGACCCAGTACTTC.

The V gene is TRBV11-2, the J gene TRBJ1-5; D gene unclear. Looked up from germline, CDR1 is SGHAT and CDR2 is FQNNGV. The CDR3 runs to 13 residues. V lost 3 bases and J lost 3, with 6 bases in between. The CDR3 nucleotides are TGTGCCAGCAGCTTCGGGTACAATCAGCCCCAGCATTTT. Translating gives CASSFGYNQPQHF.

CDR3 bases: TGTGCCAGCTCACCGGGGACAGGAACTGGAAACACCATATATTTT. The encoded protein is CASSPGTGTGNTIYF. The chain is built from TRBV18 and TRBJ1-3, with 8 bases lining up with TRBD1. With 3 bases clipped from V and 2 bases from J, the junction kept 3 bases outside the gene matches. The CDR3 runs 15 residues. CDR1 is KGHSH, CDR2 LQKENI, per germline.

V gene TRBV28 combines with J gene TRBJ2-7; no firm D call. Trimming left V 10 bases short and J 6 bases short, with 7 bases between. The CDR3 runs 9 residues. CDR1 is MDHEN and CDR2 is SYDVKM in the germline V gene. CDR3: CAIGFEQYF. The CDR3 DNA reads as TGTGCCATTGGATTCGAGCAGTACTTC.

The V call is TRBV19, the J call TRBJ2-7, with D unresolved. The germline CDR1 and CDR2 sequences are LNHDA and SQIVND (reference sequence). The CDR3 sequence is 13 residues long. V was clipped by 0 bases and J by 1 base, with 4 bases between them. The CDR3 reads CASSIEASYEQYF. The CDR3 DNA sequence: TGTGCCAGTAGTATAGAAGCTTCCTACGAGCAGTACTTC. The full variable domain, in which reference TRBV19 and TRBJ2-7 provide the parts outside the CDR3, is DGGITQSPKYLFRKEGQNVTLSCEQNLNHDAMYWYRQDPGQGLRLIYYSQIVNDFQKGDIAEGYSVSREKKESFPLTVTSAQKNPTAFYLCASSIEASYEQYFGPGTRLTVT.

This chain uses TRBV27 with TRBJ1-3, with D possibly being TRBD1 (6 bases). The V gene lost 8 bases and the J gene lost 0 bases, with 14 bases spanning the gap. Germline-derived CDR1 and CDR2 are MNHEY and SMNVEV (reference sequence). This CDR3 comprises 15 residues. CDR3 amino acids: CASRGGPLSGNTIYF. The CDR3 DNA sequence: TGTGCCAGCCGCGGGGGGCCTCTCTCTGGAAACACCATATATTTT.

The J gene is TRBJ1-5, the V gene TRBV5-5; D ambiguous. The CDR3 is made up of 13 amino acids. In germline, CDR1 is SGHKS, CDR2 YYEKEE (reference sequence). V gave up 0 bases and J gave up 5 bases, with 6 bases separating them. CDR3 nucleotides: TGTGCCAGCAGCTTGGACAGTTATCAGCCCCAGCATTTT. Translating gives CASSLDSYQPQHF.

The chain joins TRBV25-1 to TRBJ1-1, with 7 bases lining up with TRBD1. V shed 3 bases and J 3 bases; nucleotides not matched to a gene: 1. Germline CDR1 and CDR2: MGHDK and SYGVNS. The CDR3 covers 13 residues. The CDR3 sequence: CASSEGTDTEAFF. The CDR3 DNA reads TGTGCCAGCAGTGAGGGGACAGACACTGAAGCTTTCTTT.

This clone was seen once. J is TRBJ2-1 and V is TRBV7-3; 7 positions agree with TRBD2. The ends lost 2 bases at V and 11 bases at J; junction bases unmatched: 6. CDR3 size: 13 residues. Looked up from germline, CDR1 is SGHTA and CDR2 is FQGTGA. The DNA of the CDR3 is TGTGCCAGCAGCTTACTAGCGGAACTTAAGCAGTTCTTC. Translation gives CASSLLAELKQFF.